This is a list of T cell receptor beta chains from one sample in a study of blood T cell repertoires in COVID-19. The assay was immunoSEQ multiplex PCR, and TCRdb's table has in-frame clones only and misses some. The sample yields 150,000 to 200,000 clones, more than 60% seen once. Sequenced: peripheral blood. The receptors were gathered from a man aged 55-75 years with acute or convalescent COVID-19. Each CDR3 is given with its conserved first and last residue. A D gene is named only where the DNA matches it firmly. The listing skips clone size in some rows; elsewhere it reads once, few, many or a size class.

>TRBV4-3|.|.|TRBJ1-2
CASSPTKTEGYGYTF
TGCGCCAGCAGCCCCACCAAGACCGAGGGCTATGGCTACACCTTC
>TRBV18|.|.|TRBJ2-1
CASSPRQVENEQFF
TGTGCCAGCTCACCGAGACAGGTGGAAAATGAGCAGTTCTTC
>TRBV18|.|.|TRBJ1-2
CASSPRPGDTNYGYTF
TGTGCCAGCTCACCACGGCCAGGGGACACTAACTATGGCTACACCTTC
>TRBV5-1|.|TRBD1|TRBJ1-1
CASSLGTGADTEAFF
TGCGCCAGCAGCTTAGGGACAGGGGCGGACACTGAAGCTTTCTTT
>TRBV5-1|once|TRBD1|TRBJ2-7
CASSNDRVVSYEQYF
TGCGCCAGCAGCAATGACAGGGTTGTCTCCTACGAGCAGTACTTC
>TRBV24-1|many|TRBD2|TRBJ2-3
CATASQGGGVDTQYF
TGTGCCACCGCCTCCCAGGGCGGGGGAGTAGATACGCAGTATTTT
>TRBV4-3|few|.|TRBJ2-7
CASSQDGYEQYF
TGCGCCAGCAGCCAAGACGGGTACGAGCAGTACTTC
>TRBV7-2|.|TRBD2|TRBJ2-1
CASSLDPPAGEFF
TGTGCCAGCAGCTTAGATCCTCCAGCGGGGGAGTTCTTC
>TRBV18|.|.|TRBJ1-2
CASSPNSQTNYGYTF
TGTGCCAGCTCACCAAACAGTCAGACTAACTATGGCTACACCTTC
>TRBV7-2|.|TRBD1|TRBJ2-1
CASSPQVNRGHEQFF
TGTGCCAGCAGCCCCCAGGTAAACAGGGGCCATGAGCAGTTCTTC
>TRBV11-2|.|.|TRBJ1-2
CASSLDRGSYGYTF
TGTGCCAGCAGCTTAGACAGGGGATCCTATGGCTACACCTTC
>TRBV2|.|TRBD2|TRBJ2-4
CASRERGGLNIQYF
TGTGCCAGCAGGGAGCGGGGGGGGCTGAACATTCAGTACTTC
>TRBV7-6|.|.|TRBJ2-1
CASSLGGGVNEQFF
TGTGCCAGCAGCTTAGGAGGGGGGGTTAATGAGCAGTTCTTC
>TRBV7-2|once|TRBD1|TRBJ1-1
CASSPPLGTGGVGTEAFF
TGTGCCAGCAGCCCCCCGTTGGGGACAGGGGGCGTCGGCACTGAAGCTTTCTTT
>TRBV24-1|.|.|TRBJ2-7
CATSDVTAGEQYF
TGTGCCACCAGTGACGTAACCGCCGGTGAGCAGTACTTC
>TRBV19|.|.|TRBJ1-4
CASAPSGGWNEKLFF
TGTGCCAGTGCCCCGTCGGGGGGGTGGAATGAAAAACTGTTTTTT
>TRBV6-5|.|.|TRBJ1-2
CASSYYGARGGGYTF
TGTGCCAGCAGTTACTATGGGGCCCGCGGAGGGGGCTACACCTTC
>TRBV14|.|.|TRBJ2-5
CASSQVYGFVGVGETQYF
TGTGCCAGCAGCCAAGTCTATGGGTTTGTCGGGGTAGGGGAGACCCAGTACTTC
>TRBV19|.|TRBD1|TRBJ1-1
CASSYRGMNTEAFF
TGTGCCAGTAGTTACAGGGGCATGAACACTGAAGCTTTCTTT
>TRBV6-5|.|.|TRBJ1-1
CASKQDYTEAFF
TGTGCCAGCAAGCAGGATTACACTGAAGCTTTCTTT
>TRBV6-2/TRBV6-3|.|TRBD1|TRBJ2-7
CASSLTGGPYEQYF
TGTGCCAGCAGTCTGACAGGGGGTCCCTACGAGCAGTACTTC
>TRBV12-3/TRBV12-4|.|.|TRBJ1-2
CASSRQDNYGYTF
TGTGCCAGCAGTCGACAGGATAACTATGGCTACACCTTC
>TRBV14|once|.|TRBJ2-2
CASSQTATNTGELFF
TGTGCCAGCAGCCAGACAGCCACGAACACCGGGGAGCTGTTTTTT
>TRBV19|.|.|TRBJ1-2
CASSMGTPTTYGYTF
TGTGCCAGTAGTATGGGGACACCTACGACCTATGGCTACACCTTC
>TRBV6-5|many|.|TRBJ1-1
CASSYANWNTEAFF
TGTGCCAGCAGTTACGCGAATTGGAACACTGAAGCTTTCTTT
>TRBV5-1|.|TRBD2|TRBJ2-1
CASSLEVTSVTNEQFF
TGCGCCAGCAGCTTGGAAGTGACTAGCGTCACCAATGAGCAGTTCTTC
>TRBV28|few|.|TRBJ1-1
CASSLASYHLRGSEAFF
TGTGCCAGCAGCTTAGCCTCTTATCACCTCAGGGGAAGTGAAGCTTTCTTT
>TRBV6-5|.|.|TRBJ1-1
CASSLTPERHAEAFF
TGTGCCAGCAGTTTAACCCCCGAACGACACGCTGAAGCTTTCTTT
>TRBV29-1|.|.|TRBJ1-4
CSVSGTREEKLFF
TGCAGCGTGAGTGGGACGCGGGAGGAAAAACTGTTTTTT
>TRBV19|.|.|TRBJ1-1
CASSLPSGTNTEAFF
TGTGCCAGTAGTTTGCCGTCCGGGACAAACACTGAAGCTTTCTTT
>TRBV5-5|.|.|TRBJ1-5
CASSLRGGPNQPQHF
TGTGCCAGCAGCTTGCGGGGGGGCCCTAATCAGCCCCAGCATTTT
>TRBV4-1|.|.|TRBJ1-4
CASSQGWGTTNEKLFF
TGCGCCAGCAGCCAGGGCTGGGGGACTACTAATGAAAAACTGTTTTTT
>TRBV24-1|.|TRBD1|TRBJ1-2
CATSSSVGAGGSGYTF
TGTGCCACCAGTTCCTCAGTCGGAGCAGGGGGCTCTGGCTACACCTTC
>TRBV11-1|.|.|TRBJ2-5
CASSFGGLQETQYF
TGTGCCAGCAGCTTTGGGGGCCTCCAAGAGACCCAGTACTTC
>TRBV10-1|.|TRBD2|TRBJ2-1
CASSGGTNSLYNEQFF
TGCGCCAGCAGTGGGGGGACTAACTCCCTATACAATGAGCAGTTCTTC
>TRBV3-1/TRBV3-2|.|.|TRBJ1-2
CASSVTAVYGYTF
TGTGCCAGCAGCGTCACAGCCGTCTATGGCTACACCTTC
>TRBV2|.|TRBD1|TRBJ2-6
CASRGTGGQSGANVLTF
TGTGCCAGCAGAGGGACAGGGGGCCAATCTGGGGCCAACGTCCTGACTTTC
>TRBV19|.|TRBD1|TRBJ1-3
CASRPSGTDRRTIYF
TGTGCCAGTAGACCCTCCGGGACGGACAGGCGCACCATATATTTT
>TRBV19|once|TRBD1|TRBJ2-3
CASSSVTGSDTQYF
TGTGCCAGTAGCTCAGTGACAGGGTCAGATACGCAGTATTTT
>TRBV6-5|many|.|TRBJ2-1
CASRDTSYNEQFF
TGTGCCAGCCGGGACACCTCCTACAATGAGCAGTTCTTC
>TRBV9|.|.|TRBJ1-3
CASSSSVHDSGNTIYF
TGTGCCAGCAGCTCAAGCGTACATGACTCTGGAAACACCATATATTTT
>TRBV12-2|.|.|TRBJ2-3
CASRCRLAGFTDTQYF
TGTGCAAGTCGCTGCCGACTAGCGGGATTCACAGATACGCAGTATTTT